This TCR beta chain was sequenced for a study of T cell responses to AZD1222 COVID-19 vaccine. General study findings and limits: Baseline seropositivity characterized only a handful of AZD1222 recipients. The sample set comprised mostly white British donors with more females, and clonal diversity was possibly underestimated. Dominant at 160-218 and 743-854, vaccine-associated CD4 TCRs also spanned spike.

Both about-4-week and about-12-week second-dose recipients were combined. This clone was found a few times. What it binds is not known. The CDR3 is 14 amino acids. Trimming stripped 2 bases from V and 7 bases from J, with 9 bases between. Germline assignment: CDR1 MNHNS and CDR2 SASEGT. Some clones are missing from TCRdb's copy, which holds only in-frame ones; the method was immunoSEQ multiplex PCR. The sample lists under 150,000 clones, 85% to 90% occurring once. This receptor was taken from an adult who received the AZD1222 COVID-19 vaccine. This chain joins TRBV6-1 and TRBJ1-6; no clear D. The sample in question was peripheral blood, obtained 28 days after the second AZD1222 dose. This CDR3 reads CASSEREVNSPLHF. The DNA of the CDR3 is TGTGCCAGCAGTGAAAGGGAGGTCAATTCACCCCTCCACTTT.